A single sample gave rise to the 14 T cell receptor beta chains below, sequenced in a study of T cells after posttransplantation cyclophosphamide. The assay was immunoSEQ multiplex PCR, and TCRdb's table has in-frame clones only and misses some. The table lists more than 3,000 clones, approximately 80% of them singletons. Input material: memory CD8+ T cells sorted from blood. These receptor sequences come from a woman aged 55-70 years in good health, CMV-negative, and a related stem cell transplant donor.

The chain joins TRBV5-1 to TRBJ2-1; D not resolved. This CDR3 has 13 residues. Germline values: CDR1 SGHRS, CDR2 YFSETQ. The V and J ends lost 0 bases and 4 bases respectively, with 5 bases between them. Written as DNA, the CDR3 is TGCGCCAGCAGCTTGGGAGATTACAATGAGCAGTTCTTC. Translated: CASSLGDYNEQFF. The variable domain in full, completed from reference TRBV5-1 and TRBJ2-1, reads KAGVTQTPRYLIKTRGQQVTLSCSPISGHRSVSWYQQTPGQGLQFLFEYFSETQRNKGNFPGRFSGRQFSNSRSEMNVSTLELGDSALYLCASSLGDYNEQFFGPGTRLTVL.

This clone has just a few counts. V gene TRBV5-6 combines with J gene TRBJ2-7; no firm D call. This CDR3 is 14 amino acids long. Trimming took 2 bases from V and 2 from J, leaving 11 bases between them. Germline CDR1 reads SGHDT; CDR2 reads YYEEEE. The CDR3 region is CASSFAPTAYEQYV. CDR3 coding DNA: TGTGCCAGCAGCTTCGCCCCCACAGCCTACGAGCAGTACGTC.

The V gene is TRBV7-3, the J gene TRBJ2-2; D is possibly TRBD1 (5 bases). This CDR3 spans 12 amino acids. Germline CDR1 SGHTA, CDR2 FQGTGA. The V and J ends lost 5 bases and 5 bases respectively, with 6 bases between them. The CDR3 is CASSHRTGELFF. The DNA of the CDR3 is TGTGCCAGCAGCCACAGGACCGGGGAGCTGTTTTTT. Full variable domain (remainder filled in from reference TRBV7-3 and TRBJ2-2): GAGVSQTPSNKVTEKGKYVELRCDPISGHTALYWYRQSLGQGPEFLIYFQGTGAADDSGLPNDRFFAVRPEGSVSTLKIQRTERGDSAVYLCASSHRTGELFFGEGSRLTVL.

This clone appeared a few times. V is TRBV6-5 and J is TRBJ1-4, with TRBD1 identical over 7 bases. Looked up from germline, CDR1 is MNHEY and CDR2 is SVGAGI. V shed 6 bases and J 5 bases; nucleotides not matched to a gene: 6. The CDR3 runs 14 residues. The CDR3 nucleotides are TGTGCCAGCAGAATCCGGGACAGCAATGAAAAACTGTTTTTT. The encoded protein is CASRIRDSNEKLFF.

This chain connects TRBV27 to TRBJ2-1; 7 positions match TRBD2. Trimming at V came to 5 bases and at J to 6 bases, leaving 7 bases not matched to a gene. This CDR3 has 14 residues. In germline, CDR1 is MNHEY, CDR2 SMNVEV (reference sequence). The CDR3 loop is CASSQREASNEQFF. As DNA, the CDR3 is TGTGCCAGCAGTCAACGGGAGGCCAGCAATGAGCAGTTCTTC.

This sequence joins TRBV9 and TRBJ2-1, with D possibly TRBD2 on 5 matching bases. CDR1 and CDR2 (germline): SGDLS, YYNGEE. The CDR3 has 17 residues. Between the trimmed V and J ends, which lost 0 bases and 8 bases, there was a span of 21 bases. CDR3 DNA sequence: TGTGCCAGCAGCGTAGGCGGACTCTCGGTATCCAATTATGAGCAGTTCTTC. Its protein is CASSVGGLSVSNYEQFF.

V and J are TRBV19 and TRBJ2-2; 9 nucleotides align to TRBD1. The CDR3 runs to 14 residues. Germline loops: CDR1 LNHDA, CDR2 SQIVND (reference sequence). V was clipped by 9 bases and J by 2 bases; unmatched bases: 4. The CDR3 reads CASTGQGNTGELFF. The CDR3 DNA follows: TGTGCCAGCACGGGACAGGGAAACACCGGGGAGCTGTTTTTT.

V gene TRBV7-6 combines with J gene TRBJ2-7; 9 nucleotides agree with TRBD1. The CDR3 is made up of 13 amino acids. J was trimmed by 4 bases and V by 3 bases; bases with no gene match: 1. Germline V gene data show CDR1 as SGHVS and CDR2 as FNYEAQ. CDR3 residues: CASSLGTGYEQYF. CDR3 DNA sequence: TGTGCCAGCAGCTTGGGGACAGGGTACGAGCAGTACTTC.

The genes are TRBV9 and TRBJ2-3; D is undetermined. The CDR3 extends over 14 amino acids. V was shortened by 3 bases and J by 1 base, with 9 bases between the two germline ends. The germline gives CDR1 SGDLS, CDR2 YYNGEE. CDR3 loop: CASSAPPGTDTQYF. The CDR3 DNA sequence: TGTGCCAGCAGCGCCCCCCCCGGCACAGATACGCAGTATTTT.

The chain links TRBV25-1 to TRBJ1-1, with D tentatively TRBD1 (6 bases). The CDR3 has 16 amino acids. With 2 bases removed from V and 0 bases from J, the gap between germline ends came to 13 bases. From germline, CDR1 is MGHDK and CDR2 SYGVNS. CDR3: CASSETLDRMNTEAFF. The CDR3 bases are TGTGCCAGCAGTGAAACCCTGGACAGAATGAACACTGAAGCTTTCTTT. Full variable domain (remainder filled in from reference TRBV25-1 and TRBJ1-1): EADIYQTPRYLVIGTGKKITLECSQTMGHDKMYWYQQDPGMELHLIHYSYGVNSTEKGDLSSESTVSRIRTEHFPLTLESARPSHTSQYLCASSETLDRMNTEAFFGQGTRLTVV.

The V call is TRBV6-4, the J call TRBJ2-3, with D possibly matching TRBD2 (6 bases). V lost 3 bases, J lost 1 base, and 14 bases lay in between. The CDR3 length is 16 residues. Germline values: CDR1 MRHNA, CDR2 SNTAGT. The CDR3 protein is CASSETTGTGTDTQYF. The CDR3 DNA reads as TGTGCCAGCAGTGAGACGACCGGGACTGGCACAGATACGCAGTATTTT.

This chain joins TRBV15 and TRBJ2-7; weak D call: TRBD2 (6 bases). Germline CDR1 reads LNHNV; CDR2 reads YYDKDF (reference sequence). The CDR3 is 15 amino acids. V shed 0 bases and J shed 3 bases, with 12 bases lying between them. CDR3 loop: CATSREEGLGYEQYF. The CDR3 DNA reads TGTGCCACCAGCAGAGAGGAGGGGTTGGGCTACGAGCAGTACTTC. Combining the CDR3 with reference TRBV15 and TRBJ2-7 gives the whole variable domain DAMVIQNPRYQVTQFGKPVTLSCSQTLNHNVMYWYQQKSSQAPKLLFHYYDKDFNNEADTPDNFQSRRPNTSFCFLDIRSPGLGDTAMYLCATSREEGLGYEQYFGPGTRLTVT.

Turning to this clone: The junction shows a germline mismatch at one end, possibly a read error. This specimen includes other DNA sequences encoding the same CDR3. V and J are TRBV6-1 and TRBJ1-6, with 10 nucleotides matching TRBD1. The germline gives CDR1 MNHNS, CDR2 SASEGT. The CDR3 totals 15 residues. CDR3 residues: CATETGGRYNSPLHF. Written as DNA, the CDR3 is TGTGCCACAGAGACAGGGGGCAGGTATAATTCCCCCCTCCACTTT.

V is TRBV9 and J is TRBJ1-5; D remains ambiguous. The germline CDR1 and CDR2 sequences are SGDLS and YYNGEE. The CDR3 sequence is 14 residues long. V shed 3 bases and J shed 6 bases, with 13 bases lying between them. CDR3 bases: TGTGCCAGCAGCGCTGGTCCCGGCGGTCAGCCCCAGCATTTT. Translation: CASSAGPGGQPQHF.